The 12 T cell receptor beta chains reported below all come from one sample, sequenced in a study of CXCR3-negative and CXCR3-positive naive CD8 T cells. Whole-study results and caveats: CXCR3-negative naive cells had less hydrophobic TRB CDR3s than did CXCR3-positive naive cells.

The study made its TRB cDNA libraries by 5' RACE, adding UMI labels. One entry per CDR3 protein, without DNA, is what TCRdb gives after re-calling the 5' RACE reads. In all, the sample yields approximately 59,000 distinct CDR3 sequences. These receptors' antigens are unknown. Sequencing was carried out using naive CXCR3+ CD8+ T cells from blood. Described subset: CD45RO-CCR7+CD27+CD95- naive CD8+ T cells expressing CXCR3 (TNR3+). Receptors were obtained from a human donor in good health. Some clones in this sample may be carry-over from other donors' samples.

This rearrangement joins TRBV29-1 to TRBJ2-1; with no DNA, the TCRdb D assignment of TRBD1 cannot be verified. Germline values: CDR1 SQVTM, CDR2 ANQGSEA. The CDR3 is 17 residues long. CDR3 residues: CSVEDPQSTNSYNEQFF.

The gene calls are TRBV10-3 and TRBJ2-7; TCRdb proposes TRBD2, but this gene call is untestable without DNA. This CDR3 is 15 amino acids long. Germline V CDR1 and CDR2: ENHRY, SYGVKD. CDR3 loop: CAISPGTSGSYEQYF.

The chain is built from TRBV12-3 or TRBV12-4 and TRBJ2-5; the D gene TCRdb calls, TRBD2, cannot be checked with no DNA. The CDR3 consists of 17 residues. The CDR3 is CASSPTSGGAYQETQYF.

The V and J genes are TRBV7-3 and TRBJ2-2; TCRdb's assignment of TRBD2 cannot be checked, as there is no DNA. The germline gives CDR1 SGHTA, CDR2 FQGTGA. CDR3 length: 13 residues. The CDR3 here is CASSSPRTGELFF.

The chain uses TRBV6-5 and TRBJ2-7; lacking DNA, the TRBD1 call made by TCRdb goes unchecked. Looked up from germline, CDR1 is MNHEY and CDR2 is SVGAGI. The length of the CDR3 is 14 residues. CDR3: CASSYRDGGGQQYF.

The rearrangement uses TRBV10-3 and TRBJ2-1. The CDR3 loop spans 15 amino acids. Germline V gene sequence: CDR1 ENHRY, CDR2 SYGVKD. CDR3 region: CAISDAERIYNEQFF.

J is TRBJ2-1 and V is TRBV7-3; TCRdb picks TRBD2, but there is no DNA to check that call. The CDR3 is 15 amino acids. The germline CDR1 and CDR2 sequences are SGHTA and FQGTGA. This CDR3 reads CASSLFGRAPNEQFF. The complete variable domain, with remaining parts taken from reference TRBV7-3 and TRBJ2-1, reads GAGVSQTPSNKVTEKGKYVELRCDPISGHTALYWYRQSLGQGPEFLIYFQGTGAADDSGLPNDRFFAVRPEGSVSTLKIQRTERGDSAVYLCASSLFGRAPNEQFFGPGTRLTVL.

The chain carries TRBV7-2 and TRBJ2-7; TCRdb gives TRBD2 as the D gene, but with no DNA this cannot be confirmed. Germline-derived CDR1 and CDR2 are SGHTA and FQGNSA. There are 14 residues in the CDR3. The CDR3 spells CASSLISSGDEQYF. The complete variable domain, with remaining parts taken from reference TRBV7-2 and TRBJ2-7, reads GAGVSQSPSNKVTEKGKDVELRCDPISGHTALYWYRQSLGQGLEFLIYFQGNSAPDKSGLPSDRFSAERTGGSVSTLTIQRTQQEDSAVYLCASSLISSGDEQYFGPGTRLTVT.

The chain joins TRBV7-3 to TRBJ1-1; TCRdb indicates TRBD1, and absent DNA this call remains unverified. The CDR3 spans 17 residues. Per the germline V gene, CDR1 is SGHTA and CDR2 is FQGTGA. The CDR3: CASSLASQGAGVTEAFF.

J is TRBJ2-1 and V is TRBV9. The CDR3 spans 16 residues. Germline V gene data show CDR1 as SGDLS and CDR2 as YYNGEE. The CDR3 protein is CASSVGGGPSYNEQFF. The full variable domain, in which reference TRBV9 and TRBJ2-1 provide the parts outside the CDR3, is DSGVTQTPKHLITATGQRVTLRCSPRSGDLSVYWYQQSLDQGLQFLIQYYNGEERAKGNILERFSAQQFPDLHSELNLSSLELGDSALYFCASSVGGGPSYNEQFFGPGTRLTVL.

The J gene is TRBJ2-7, the V gene TRBV4-3; the TCRdb D gene call, TRBD1, has no DNA to confirm it. Germline V lookup: CDR1 LGHNA, CDR2 YSLEER. This CDR3 is 13 amino acids long. CDR3 sequence: CASSPGRDYEQYF.

The chain combines TRBV20-1 with TRBJ2-1; the D gene TCRdb calls, TRBD1, cannot be checked with no DNA. The germline V gene has CDR1 DFQATT and CDR2 SNEGSKA (reference sequence). This CDR3 contains 13 residues. The CDR3 region is CSARDRKYNEQFF.